This T cell receptor beta chain was captured in a study of cytomegalovirus exposure and HLA in healthy donors. With respect to this clone: Its antigen is as yet unknown.

Study-level points and caveats: According to a later analysis, TCR clusters from the first cohort tended to co-occur in the 100 to 150 validation repertoires. As was reported, the classifier diagnosed cytomegalovirus status with high specificity and sensitivity.

Some clones are missing from TCRdb's copy, which holds only in-frame ones; the method was immunoSEQ multiplex PCR. The sample has 100,000 to 150,000 clones, about nine tenths seen once. The CDR3 sequence is 16 residues long. Germline V gene lookup returns CDR1 SNHLY and CDR2 FYNNEI. V shed 5 bases, J shed 4 bases, and the junction held 10 bases outside the gene matches. The clonotype comes from a woman under 30 in good health and CMV-seronegative. Sequenced material: PBMCs. The chain recombines TRBV2 with TRBJ2-7, with 11 bases identical to TRBD2. The chain's CDR3 is CASSLLWTSGPYEQYF. DNA of the CDR3: TGTGCCAGCAGTCTACTCTGGACTAGCGGGCCTTACGAGCAGTACTTC.